The 21 T cell receptor beta chains in this list originate from one sample, sequenced in a study of cytomegalovirus exposure and HLA in healthy donors. PCR involved 60 Vbeta and 13 Jbeta primers. Only in-frame clones appear in the TCRdb table, and some are missing; sequencing was by immunoSEQ multiplex PCR. The table has tens of thousands of clones, around 80% seen once. Sequenced sample: PBMCs. Receptors were obtained from a male donor in good health and CMV-seronegative.

CDR3 DNA: TGCGCCAGCAGCCAGGGACAGGGGGTACGCTCTGGGGCCAACGTCCTGACTTTC. Amino acids: CASSQGQGVRSGANVLTF. J is TRBJ2-6 and V is TRBV5-1; 11 bases match TRBD1. This CDR3 region has 18 residues. Germline V gives CDR1 SGHRS, CDR2 YFSETQ. The V gene end was trimmed by 4 bases and the J gene end by 0 bases; junction bases not matched to a gene: 6. The full variable domain, its missing parts supplied by reference TRBV5-1 and TRBJ2-6, is KAGVTQTPRYLIKTRGQQVTLSCSPISGHRSVSWYQQTPGQGLQFLFEYFSETQRNKGNFPGRFSGRQFSNSRSEMNVSTLELGDSALYLCASSQGQGVRSGANVLTFGAGSRLTVL.

This clone has a handful of counts. The J gene is TRBJ2-3, the V gene TRBV9; D is ambiguous. CDR3 length: 14 residues. The V and J ends lost 1 base and 4 bases respectively, with 10 bases between them. CDR1 SGDLS and CDR2 YYNGEE come from the germline V gene. CDR3 sequence: CASSVSRSADTQYF. The CDR3 coding sequence is TGTGCCAGCAGCGTATCCCGGAGCGCAGATACGCAGTATTTT.

The chain links TRBV5-4 to TRBJ2-7; a possible D gene is TRBD1 (6 bases). Germline V gene sequence: CDR1 SGHNT, CDR2 YYREEE (reference sequence). The CDR3 contains 15 residues. Deletions cut 5 bases from V and 2 bases from J, with 17 bases between. For the CDR3, the DNA is TGTGCCAGCAGTCCCATGGGGGCCGGCACCTACGAGCAGTACTTC. Encoded protein: CASSPMGAGTYEQYF.

This sequence joins TRBV5-1 and TRBJ2-3, with 10 bases matching TRBD2. Per germline, CDR1 SGHRS and CDR2 YFSETQ. This CDR3 region has 18 residues. The V and J ends lost 3 bases and 0 bases, in that order; junction bases with no gene match: 10. The CDR3 loop is CASSSWTSGVGSTDTQYF. CDR3 coding DNA: TGCGCCAGCAGCTCCTGGACTAGCGGAGTGGGGAGCACAGATACGCAGTATTTT.

This chain joins TRBV19 and TRBJ2-3; TRBD2 matches at 8 bases. The CDR3 contains 15 residues. Germline CDR1 LNHDA, CDR2 SQIVND (reference sequence). With V trimmed by 7 bases and J by 0 bases, 6 bases remained unmatched. The DNA for the CDR3 is TGTGCCAGTAAAGGTAGCGGGACTAGCACAGATACGCAGTATTTT. The encoded protein is CASKGSGTSTDTQYF. Together with reference TRBV19 and TRBJ2-3, the CDR3 gives the full variable domain: DGGITQSPKYLFRKEGQNVTLSCEQNLNHDAMYWYRQDPGQGLRLIYYSQIVNDFQKGDIAEGYSVSREKKESFPLTVTSAQKNPTAFYLCASKGSGTSTDTQYFGPGTRLTVL.

J is TRBJ2-7 and V is TRBV5-1; a weak D match, TRBD2 (7 bases). CDR1 SGHRS and CDR2 YFSETQ come from the germline V gene. V was cut by 0 bases and J by 6 bases, with 19 bases left in between. The CDR3 sequence is 16 residues long. For the CDR3, the DNA is TGCGCCAGCAGCTTGGTGGGGACAAGGACTAGGGTCGAGCAGTACTTC. The encoded protein is CASSLVGTRTRVEQYF.

This rearrangement joins TRBV30 to TRBJ2-7; possibly TRBD1 for D (6 bases). Trimming removed 0 bases from V and 2 bases from J, with 17 bases in between. The CDR3 extends over 16 amino acids. Germline V gives CDR1 GTSNPN, CDR2 SVGIG (reference sequence). CDR3 loop: CAWSVAQPDRPYEQYF. The CDR3 DNA reads as TGTGCCTGGAGTGTAGCCCAACCGGACAGACCCTACGAGCAGTACTTC.

The V and J genes are TRBV19 and TRBJ2-6; D may be TRBD2 (6 bases). Germline V gives CDR1 LNHDA, CDR2 SQIVND (reference sequence). CDR3 length: 15 amino acids. V was trimmed by 4 bases and J by 4 bases, leaving 11 bases between them. The CDR3 spells CASSSTGGGANVLTF. The CDR3, as DNA: TGTGCCAGTAGTAGCACTGGAGGGGGGGCCAACGTCCTGACTTTC.

The chain links TRBV7-2 to TRBJ2-2; D might be TRBD1 (5 bases). The germline V gene has CDR1 SGHTA and CDR2 FQGNSA. The CDR3 is 14 amino acids. Deletions cut 3 bases from V and 7 bases from J, with 12 bases between. The CDR3 nucleotides read TGTGCCAGCAGCTTCCTTGGGGCGATCGGGGAGCTGTTTTTT. Its translation: CASSFLGAIGELFF.

This chain connects TRBV18 to TRBJ2-5; tentative D call: TRBD1 (6 bases). CDR3 length: 14 amino acids. The V gene's germline CDR1 is KGHSH and CDR2 LQKENI. V was shortened by 6 bases and J by 0 bases, with 11 bases between the two germline ends. The CDR3 DNA sequence: TGTGCCAGCTCTACCGGGACAAACCAAGAGACCCAGTACTTC. Protein: CASSTGTNQETQYF.

V gene TRBV18 combines with J gene TRBJ2-2, with a possible D match to TRBD2 (6 bases). The CDR3 has 14 residues. Trimming cost V 5 bases and J 7 bases, with 14 bases left between them. Germline V gene data show CDR1 as KGHSH and CDR2 as LQKENI. The CDR3 sequence: CASSSDYSSGELFF. The CDR3 DNA reads as TGTGCCAGCTCATCGGACTATTCGAGCGGGGAGCTGTTTTTT. The variable domain in full, completed from reference TRBV18 and TRBJ2-2, reads NAGVMQNPRHLVRRRGQEARLRCSPMKGHSHVYWYRQLPEEGLKFMVYLQKENIIDESGMPKERFSAEFPKEGPSILRIQQVVRGDSAAYFCASSSDYSSGELFFGEGSRLTVL.

This chain links TRBV19 with TRBJ2-1, with D possibly being TRBD1 (6 bases). Trimming shortened V by 7 bases and J by 3 bases, and 7 bases separated the two germline ends. Germline V CDR1 and CDR2: LNHDA, SQIVND (reference sequence). This CDR3 is 12 amino acids long. CDR3 nucleotide sequence: TGTGCCAGTAAGGGGGTCTACAATGAGCAGTTCTTC. It is translated as CASKGVYNEQFF.

The table lists this clone with a count of one. V usage is TRBV7-9 and J usage is TRBJ1-4; D is possibly TRBD1 (5 bases). This CDR3 is 17 amino acids long. Trimming took 0 bases from V and 0 from J, leaving 11 bases between them. Germline V lookup: CDR1 SEHNR, CDR2 FQNEAQ (reference sequence). CDR3 nucleotide sequence: TGTGCCAGCAGCTTAGCGCGGGGCATTGCAACTAATGAAAAACTGTTTTTT. Translation: CASSLARGIATNEKLFF.

This sequence joins TRBV7-6 and TRBJ2-1, with D perhaps matching TRBD1 (6 bases). Germline CDR1 SGHVS, CDR2 FNYEAQ. Trimming took off 5 bases at V and 5 bases at J, with 10 bases between the two ends. This CDR3 spans 13 amino acids. The CDR3 sequence is CASSVRDNNEQFF. DNA of the CDR3: TGTGCCAGCAGCGTCCGGGACAACAATGAGCAGTTCTTC.

The genes are TRBV2 and TRBJ2-1, with D possibly TRBD2 on 6 matching bases. V shed 3 bases and J shed 6 bases, with 18 bases lying between them. The CDR3 runs 16 residues. Germline CDR1 and CDR2: SNHLY and FYNNEI. CDR3 nucleotides: TGTGCCAGCAGTGAGGTGGCGGGGCGGCACGGCAATGAGCAGTTCTTC. Translating it yields CASSEVAGRHGNEQFF.

The V and J genes are TRBV4-2 and TRBJ2-1; unclear D gene. V lost 2 bases, J lost 7 bases, and 15 bases lay in between. This CDR3 is 15 amino acids long. Germline V gene lookup returns CDR1 LGHNA and CDR2 YNFKEQ. This chain's CDR3 is CASSQSQATSNEQFF. The CDR3 nucleotides are TGTGCCAGCAGCCAAAGTCAGGCTACGTCGAATGAGCAGTTCTTC.

This rearrangement joins TRBV10-1 to TRBJ2-1, with TRBD1 matching over 11 bases. The V and J ends lost 2 bases and 6 bases, in that order; junction bases with no gene match: 6. The CDR3 totals 16 residues. Germline assignment: CDR1 WNHNN and CDR2 SYGVQD (reference sequence). This CDR3 is CASSETPGQGGNEQFF. The CDR3 nucleotides read TGCGCCAGCAGTGAGACCCCGGGACAGGGGGGCAATGAGCAGTTCTTC.

In its sample, this clone was seen a few times. This chain joins TRBV19 and TRBJ1-3; D might be TRBD1 (5 bases). The CDR3 totals 16 residues. The V and J ends lost 7 bases and 0 bases respectively, with 16 bases between them. Per the germline V gene, CDR1 is LNHDA and CDR2 is SQIVND (reference sequence). This CDR3 is CASTQGLGPSGNTIYF. The CDR3 nucleotides read TGTGCCAGTACCCAGGGACTGGGTCCCTCTGGAAACACCATATATTTT.

J is TRBJ2-7 and V is TRBV30; 8 nucleotides line up with TRBD1. Germline values: CDR1 GTSNPN, CDR2 SVGIG (reference sequence). V was pared by 5 bases and J by 12 bases, with 12 bases of the junction left unmatched. The CDR3 consists of 12 residues. For the CDR3, the DNA is TGTGCCTGGGCAATGTCGACAGGGGTTCGGTACTTC. Translation: CAWAMSTGVRYF. Full variable domain (remainder filled in from reference TRBV30 and TRBJ2-7): SQTIHQWPATLVQPVGSPLSLECTVEGTSNPNLYWYRQAAGRGLQLLFYSVGIGQISSEVPQNLSASRPQDRQFILSSKKLLLSDSGFYLCAWAMSTGVRYFGPGTRLTVT.

The chain is built from TRBV29-1 and TRBJ2-7, with TRBD1 matching 10 bases. The CDR3 contains 14 residues. The V segment lost 3 bases and the J segment 7 bases; nucleotides outside the gene matches: 9. Germline V gene lookup returns CDR1 SQVTM and CDR2 ANQGSEA. The CDR3 DNA is TGCAGCGTTGATAGGGGACAGGGGCGTCAGGAGCAGTACTTC. It encodes CSVDRGQGRQEQYF.

This chain joins TRBV2 and TRBJ1-4; maybe TRBD1 (5 bases). The CDR3 covers 15 residues. CDR1 SNHLY and CDR2 FYNNEI come from the germline V gene. V lost 5 bases and J 0 bases, leaving 10 bases between the germline ends. The CDR3: CASSIGATTNEKLFF. CDR3 nucleotide sequence: TGTGCCAGCAGTATTGGGGCCACAACTAATGAAAAACTGTTTTTT.